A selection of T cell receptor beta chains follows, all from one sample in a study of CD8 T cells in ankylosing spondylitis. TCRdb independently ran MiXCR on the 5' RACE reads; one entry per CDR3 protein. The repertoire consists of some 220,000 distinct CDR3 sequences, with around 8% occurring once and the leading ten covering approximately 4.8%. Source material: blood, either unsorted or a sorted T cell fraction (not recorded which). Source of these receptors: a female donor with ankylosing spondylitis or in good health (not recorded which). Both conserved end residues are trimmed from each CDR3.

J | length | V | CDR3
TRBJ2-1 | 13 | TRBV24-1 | AAGGSGYSYNEQF
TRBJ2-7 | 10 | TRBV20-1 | SADGTEYEQY
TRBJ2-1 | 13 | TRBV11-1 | ASSLAQLAGNEQF
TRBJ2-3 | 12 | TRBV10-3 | AISEGKGTDTQY
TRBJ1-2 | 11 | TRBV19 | ASRGQVNYGYT
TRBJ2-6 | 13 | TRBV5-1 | ASSLGAFGANVLT
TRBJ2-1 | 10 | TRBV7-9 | ASRRGTYEQF
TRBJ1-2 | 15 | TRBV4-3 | ASSQGMDPMSNYGYT
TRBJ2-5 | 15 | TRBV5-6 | ASSQRLAGVSQETQY
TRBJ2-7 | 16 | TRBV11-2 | ASSPRSSGRERGYEQY
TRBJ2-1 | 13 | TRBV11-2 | ASSGVGGGRNEQF
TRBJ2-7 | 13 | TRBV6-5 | ASSYGRGGSYEQY
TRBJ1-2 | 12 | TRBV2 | ASSEGTANYGYT
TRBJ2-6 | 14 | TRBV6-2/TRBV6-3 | ASSYSRGFGANVLT
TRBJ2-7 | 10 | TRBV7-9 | ASSSKDYEQY
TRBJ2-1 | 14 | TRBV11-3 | ASSSLRTRSYNEQF
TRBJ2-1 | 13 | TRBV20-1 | SASRSLSSYNEQF
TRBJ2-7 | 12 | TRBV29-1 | SVDPGTSGSEQY
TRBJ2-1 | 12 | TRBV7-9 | ASSFASSYNEQF
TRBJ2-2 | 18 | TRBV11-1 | ASNGFTSGSGLRNTGELF
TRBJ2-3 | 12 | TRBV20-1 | SARGPPGGDTQY
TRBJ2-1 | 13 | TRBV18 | ASSPELPTGVEQF
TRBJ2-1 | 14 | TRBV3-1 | ASSQVAETSRDEQF
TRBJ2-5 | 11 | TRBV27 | ASKLGGSETQY
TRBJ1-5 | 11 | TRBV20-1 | SARADSNQPQH
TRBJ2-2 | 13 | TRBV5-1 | ASSSLATNTGELF
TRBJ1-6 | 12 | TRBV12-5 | ASGSGQGYSPLH
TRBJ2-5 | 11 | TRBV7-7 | ASSLARGETQY
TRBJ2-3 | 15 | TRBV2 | ASSERSGTGVADTQY
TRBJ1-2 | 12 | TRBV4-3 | ASSQDRLAYGYT
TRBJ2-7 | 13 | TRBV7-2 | ASSLRTGGSYEQY
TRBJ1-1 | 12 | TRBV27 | ASSLRGMNTEAF
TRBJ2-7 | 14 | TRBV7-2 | ASSLSGGGGGYEQY
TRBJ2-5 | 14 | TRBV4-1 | ASSQGGGQTQETQY
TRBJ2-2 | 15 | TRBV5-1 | ASSLNLQVRGTGELF
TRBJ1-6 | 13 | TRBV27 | ASSLISGLNSPLH
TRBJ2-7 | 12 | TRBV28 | ASSLVAGTYEQY
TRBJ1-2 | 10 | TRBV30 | AWSSGFYGYT
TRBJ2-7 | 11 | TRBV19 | ASSPVGWHEQY
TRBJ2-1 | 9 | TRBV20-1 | SALVGNEQF
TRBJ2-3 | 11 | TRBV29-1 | SVGRGGPDTQY